What follows are 20 T cell receptor beta chains derived from one specimen sequenced in a study of shared clonotypes between healthy human individuals. Produced via immunoSEQ multiplex PCR; TCRdb's table is partial and in-frame only. Of 2,500,000 or so clones listed, approximately 94% are singletons. Material for sequencing was naive CD4+ T cells from PBMCs. Described subset: CD45RA+ positively selected. These receptors originate from a man between 18 and 29 years old in good health. Some clones in this sample may be carry-over from other donors' samples.

The genes are TRBV25-1 and TRBJ1-5; possible D gene TRBD1, 5 bases. CDR3 length: 14 amino acids. V lost 4 bases and J lost 7, with 14 bases in between. The germline V gene has CDR1 MGHDK and CDR2 SYGVNS. The CDR3, as DNA: TGTGCCAGCAGTGGCCGGGGGGGGAACCAGCCCCAGCATTTT. Protein product: CASSGRGGNQPQHF.

The chain has TRBV14 and TRBJ2-7; 7 bases fit TRBD1. Trimming at V came to 0 bases and at J to 3 bases, leaving 8 bases not matched to a gene. Germline V gene lookup returns CDR1 SGHDN and CDR2 FVKESK. The CDR3 contains 16 residues. The DNA for the CDR3 is TGTGCCAGCAGCCAAGATATCGGGCAGGGGGACTACGAGCAGTACTTC. Translating gives CASSQDIGQGDYEQYF.

The chain links TRBV6-4 to TRBJ2-2; possibly TRBD1 for D (6 bases). Germline V gene data show CDR1 as MRHNA and CDR2 as SNTAGT. The CDR3 has 15 residues. Trimming left V 5 bases short and J 0 bases short, with 10 bases between. The CDR3 protein is CASSRQASNTGELFF. CDR3 nucleotide sequence: TGTGCCAGCAGTCGACAGGCTTCGAACACCGGGGAGCTGTTTTTT.

V gene TRBV5-1 combines with J gene TRBJ1-1, with a weak D call TRBD1 (5 bases). CDR1 SGHRS and CDR2 YFSETQ come from the germline V gene. V lost 1 base and J lost 8, with 9 bases in between. The CDR3 runs 12 residues. The CDR3: CASSLPGGEAFF. The CDR3 DNA reads TGCGCCAGCAGCTTGCCGGGGGGAGAAGCTTTCTTT.

The chain carries TRBV5-1 and TRBJ1-3, with no clear D. This CDR3 has 16 residues. Trimming removed 0 bases from V and 0 bases from J, with 10 bases in between. Germline V CDR1 and CDR2: SGHRS, YFSETQ. The CDR3 is CASSLVAGLSGNTIYF. CDR3 in DNA: TGCGCCAGCAGCTTGGTAGCGGGTCTCTCTGGAAACACCATATATTTT.

This clone was counted once. The chain carries TRBV19 and TRBJ2-7; 7 bases line up with TRBD1. From germline, CDR1 is LNHDA and CDR2 SQIVND (reference sequence). The V and J ends lost 5 bases and 2 bases, in that order; junction bases with no gene match: 9. The CDR3 has 15 residues. The CDR3 spells CASSRPGQRTYEQYF. In DNA, the CDR3 is TGTGCCAGTAGTCGTCCGGGACAGCGAACCTACGAGCAGTACTTC.

As regards this clone: Germline and junction disagree at one end, which may indicate a read error. This chain joins TRBV28 and TRBJ1-2; D perhaps matches TRBD1 (6 bases). The CDR3 contains 14 residues. Germline V gene data show CDR1 as MDHEN and CDR2 as SYDVKM. The CDR3 spells CASHEDRLNHGYTF. CDR3 DNA sequence: TGTGCCAGCCATGAGGACAGACTTAACCATGGCTACACCTTC.

For this clone: The same CDR3 is also encoded by other DNA sequences in this sample. The chain couples TRBV9 to TRBJ2-3, with 7 bases identical to TRBD2. V was clipped by 2 bases and J by 0 bases; unmatched bases: 3. CDR1 and CDR2 from the germline V gene are SGDLS and YYNGEE. The CDR3 consists of 15 residues. CDR3 bases: TGTGCCAGCAGCGTCCTTAGCGGGAGCACAGATACGCAGTATTTT. As protein: CASSVLSGSTDTQYF. Looking up the rest from reference TRBV9 and TRBJ2-3 gives the full variable domain: DSGVTQTPKHLITATGQRVTLRCSPRSGDLSVYWYQQSLDQGLQFLIQYYNGEERAKGNILERFSAQQFPDLHSELNLSSLELGDSALYFCASSVLSGSTDTQYFGPGTRLTVL.

The V gene is TRBV11-1, the J gene TRBJ1-6, with 8 bases aligning to TRBD1. Germline lookup yields CDR1 SGHAT and CDR2 FQDESV (reference sequence). With 5 bases clipped from V and 8 bases from J, the junction kept 8 bases outside the gene matches. The CDR3 has 15 amino acids. The CDR3 DNA sequence: TGTGCCAGCAGCCCCGGACAGGGAGGAGATTCACCCCTCCACTTT. Its translation is CASSPGQGGDSPLHF.

The chain couples TRBV18 to TRBJ1-4, with TRBD1 matching 10 bases. V gave up 4 bases and J gave up 7 bases; unmatched junction bases: 6. The CDR3 is 15 residues long. Germline V CDR1 and CDR2: KGHSH, LQKENI. The CDR3 DNA follows: TGTGCCAGCTCACGAGGGACAGGGGTTGGTGAAAAACTGTTTTTT. Amino acids: CASSRGTGVGEKLFF.

A remark on this clone: Different DNA sequences within this sample yield the same CDR3. The chain couples TRBV5-1 to TRBJ1-1; no clear D. The CDR3 totals 13 residues. Germline loops: CDR1 SGHRS, CDR2 YFSETQ. Deletions cut 2 bases from V and 2 bases from J, with 7 bases between. The chain's CDR3 is CASSFRGNTEAFF. The CDR3 DNA follows: TGCGCCAGCAGCTTCCGGGGTAACACTGAAGCTTTCTTT.

The chain carries TRBV5-1 and TRBJ1-1; 7 bases map to TRBD1. Germline trimming cut 7 bases from V and 0 bases from J; bases unmatched to any gene: 9. From germline, CDR1 is SGHRS and CDR2 YFSETQ. The CDR3 length is 15 residues. CDR3 in DNA: TGCGCCAGCGGGACAGCTTCTTTCATGAACACTGAAGCTTTCTTT. Its protein is CASGTASFMNTEAFF. Based on the CDR3 plus reference TRBV5-1 and TRBJ1-1, the full variable domain is KAGVTQTPRYLIKTRGQQVTLSCSPISGHRSVSWYQQTPGQGLQFLFEYFSETQRNKGNFPGRFSGRQFSNSRSEMNVSTLELGDSALYLCASGTASFMNTEAFFGQGTRLTVV.

The chain carries TRBV29-1 and TRBJ2-1; 12 bases align to TRBD2. V shed 2 bases and J 6 bases; nucleotides not matched to a gene: 8. There are 16 residues in the CDR3. Germline V lookup: CDR1 SQVTM, CDR2 ANQGSEA. CDR3 bases: TGCAGCGTTGAAAGCTGGCTAGCGGGAGGGAGCAATGAGCAGTTCTTC. Translated: CSVESWLAGGSNEQFF.

J is TRBJ2-5 and V is TRBV28; D is possibly TRBD1 (5 bases). CDR3 length: 15 amino acids. Between the trimmed V and J ends, which lost 4 bases and 5 bases, there was a span of 17 bases. From germline, CDR1 is MDHEN and CDR2 SYDVKM. Here the CDR3 DNA reads TGTGCCAGCAGTTCATCAGGGCTTTCCTTGGAGACCCAGTACTTC. This gives the protein CASSSSGLSLETQYF.

The CDR3 is CASSLERVQGRFGNQPQHF. Here the CDR3 DNA reads TGTGCCAGCAGCTTAGAGCGAGTTCAGGGGAGGTTTGGCAATCAGCCCCAGCATTTT. The chain links TRBV7-9 to TRBJ1-5, with D maybe TRBD1 (6 bases). Trimming took off 1 base at V and 2 bases at J, with 21 bases between the two ends. This CDR3 is built from 19 residues. The germline CDR1 and CDR2 sequences are SEHNR and FQNEAQ (reference sequence).

V and J are TRBV9 and TRBJ2-6, with TRBD1 matching over 9 bases. This CDR3 region has 19 residues. Germline V gives CDR1 SGDLS, CDR2 YYNGEE. J was trimmed by 2 bases and V by 5 bases; bases with no gene match: 14. DNA of the CDR3: TGTGCCAGCAGTGAGACACCGGGACAGGGTTTGGCTGGGGCCAACGTCCTGACTTTC. It specifies CASSETPGQGLAGANVLTF.

The chain joins TRBV4-3 to TRBJ1-3; 8 nucleotides align to TRBD1. Germline CDR1 LGHNA, CDR2 YSLEER. Trimming cost V 3 bases and J 3 bases; bases outside gene matches: 4. The CDR3 has 15 residues. This chain's CDR3 is CASSHIGTGGNTIYF. DNA for the CDR3: TGCGCCAGCAGCCATATCGGGACAGGTGGAAACACCATATATTTT.

Here the CDR3 DNA reads TGTGCCAGCAGCGTAGCTGAGGGTAGCCCAAATGAGCAGTTCTTC. Protein product: CASSVAEGSPNEQFF. The chain has TRBV9 and TRBJ2-1, with a weak D call TRBD2 (5 bases). In germline, CDR1 is SGDLS, CDR2 YYNGEE. The germline V and J ends were trimmed by 0 bases and 7 bases, with 14 bases remaining between them. The CDR3 length is 15 residues.

The rearrangement uses TRBV7-6 and TRBJ2-7; 16 bases map to TRBD2. This CDR3 has 16 residues. CDR1 and CDR2 (germline): SGHVS, FNYEAQ. Trimming cost V 5 bases and J 7 bases; bases outside gene matches: 8. This CDR3 reads CASSQGLAGGLGEQYF. The CDR3 DNA reads as TGTGCCAGCAGCCAGGGACTAGCGGGAGGGTTGGGGGAGCAGTACTTC.

The genes are TRBV6-1 and TRBJ2-2; D not resolved. V was clipped by 4 bases and J by 4 bases, with 10 bases between them. This CDR3 is built from 14 residues. CDR1 is MNHNS and CDR2 is SASEGT in the germline V gene. CDR3 sequence reads: CASSATYSTGELFF. CDR3 nucleotide sequence: TGTGCCAGCAGTGCCACCTACTCCACCGGGGAGCTGTTTTTT.